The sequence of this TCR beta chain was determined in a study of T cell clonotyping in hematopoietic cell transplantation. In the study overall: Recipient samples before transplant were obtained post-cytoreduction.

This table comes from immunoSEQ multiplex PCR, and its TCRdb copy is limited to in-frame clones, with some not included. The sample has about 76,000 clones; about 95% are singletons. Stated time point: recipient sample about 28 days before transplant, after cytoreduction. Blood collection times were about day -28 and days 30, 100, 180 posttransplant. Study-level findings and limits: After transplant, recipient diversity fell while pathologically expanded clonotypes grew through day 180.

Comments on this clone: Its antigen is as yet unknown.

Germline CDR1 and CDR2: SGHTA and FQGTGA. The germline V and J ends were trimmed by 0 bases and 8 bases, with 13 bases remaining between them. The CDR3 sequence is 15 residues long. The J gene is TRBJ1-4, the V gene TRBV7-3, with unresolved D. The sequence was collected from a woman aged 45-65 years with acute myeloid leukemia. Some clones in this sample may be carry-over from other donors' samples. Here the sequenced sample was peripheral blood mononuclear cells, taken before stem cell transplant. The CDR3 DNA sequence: TGTGCCAGCAGCTTAACTATTGGGGTTGGAGAAAAACTGTTTTTT. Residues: CASSLTIGVGEKLFF.